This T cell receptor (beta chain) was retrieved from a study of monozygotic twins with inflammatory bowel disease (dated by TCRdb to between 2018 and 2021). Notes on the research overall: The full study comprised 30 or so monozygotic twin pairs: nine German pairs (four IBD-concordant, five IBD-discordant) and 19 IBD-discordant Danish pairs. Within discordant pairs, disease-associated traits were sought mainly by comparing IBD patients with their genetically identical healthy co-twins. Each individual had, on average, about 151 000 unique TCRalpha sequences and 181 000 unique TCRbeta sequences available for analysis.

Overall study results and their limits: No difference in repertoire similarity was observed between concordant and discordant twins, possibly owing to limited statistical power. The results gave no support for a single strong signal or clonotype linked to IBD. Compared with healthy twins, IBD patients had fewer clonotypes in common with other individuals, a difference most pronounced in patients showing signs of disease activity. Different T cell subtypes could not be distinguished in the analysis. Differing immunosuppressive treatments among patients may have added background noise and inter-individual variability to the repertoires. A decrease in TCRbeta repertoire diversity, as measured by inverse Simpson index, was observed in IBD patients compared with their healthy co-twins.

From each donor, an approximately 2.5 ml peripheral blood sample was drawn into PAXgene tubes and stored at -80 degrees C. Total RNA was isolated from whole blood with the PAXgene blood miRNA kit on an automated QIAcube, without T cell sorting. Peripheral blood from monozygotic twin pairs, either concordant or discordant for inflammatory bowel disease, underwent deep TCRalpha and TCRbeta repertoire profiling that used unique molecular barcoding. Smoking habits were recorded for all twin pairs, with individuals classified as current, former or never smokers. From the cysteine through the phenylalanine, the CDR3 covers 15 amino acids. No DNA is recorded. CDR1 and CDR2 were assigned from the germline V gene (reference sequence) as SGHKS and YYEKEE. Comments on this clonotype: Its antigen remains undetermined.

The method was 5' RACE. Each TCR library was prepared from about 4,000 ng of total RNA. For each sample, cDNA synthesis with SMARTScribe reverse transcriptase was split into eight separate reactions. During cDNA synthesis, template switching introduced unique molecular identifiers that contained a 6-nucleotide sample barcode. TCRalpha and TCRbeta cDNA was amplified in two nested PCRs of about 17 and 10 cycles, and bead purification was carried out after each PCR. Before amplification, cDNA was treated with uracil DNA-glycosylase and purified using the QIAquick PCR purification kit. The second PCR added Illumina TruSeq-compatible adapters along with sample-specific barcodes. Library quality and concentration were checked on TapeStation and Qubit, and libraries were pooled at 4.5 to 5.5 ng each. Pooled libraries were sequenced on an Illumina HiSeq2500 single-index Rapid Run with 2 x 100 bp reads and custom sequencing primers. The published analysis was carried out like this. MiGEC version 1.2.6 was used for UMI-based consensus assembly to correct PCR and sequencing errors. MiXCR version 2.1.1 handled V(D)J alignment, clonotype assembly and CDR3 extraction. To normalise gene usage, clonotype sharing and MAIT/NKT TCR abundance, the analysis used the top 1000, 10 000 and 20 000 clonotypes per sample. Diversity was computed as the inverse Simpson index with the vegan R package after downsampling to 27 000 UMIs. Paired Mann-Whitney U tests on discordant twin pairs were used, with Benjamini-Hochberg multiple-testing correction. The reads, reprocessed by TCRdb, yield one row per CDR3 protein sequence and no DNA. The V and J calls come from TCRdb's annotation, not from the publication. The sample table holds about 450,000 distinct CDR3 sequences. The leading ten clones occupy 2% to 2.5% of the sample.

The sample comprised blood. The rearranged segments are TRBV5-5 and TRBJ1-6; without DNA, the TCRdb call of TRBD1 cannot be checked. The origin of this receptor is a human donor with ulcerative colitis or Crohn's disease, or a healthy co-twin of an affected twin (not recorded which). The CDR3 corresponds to CASSSGTGSRSPLHF.